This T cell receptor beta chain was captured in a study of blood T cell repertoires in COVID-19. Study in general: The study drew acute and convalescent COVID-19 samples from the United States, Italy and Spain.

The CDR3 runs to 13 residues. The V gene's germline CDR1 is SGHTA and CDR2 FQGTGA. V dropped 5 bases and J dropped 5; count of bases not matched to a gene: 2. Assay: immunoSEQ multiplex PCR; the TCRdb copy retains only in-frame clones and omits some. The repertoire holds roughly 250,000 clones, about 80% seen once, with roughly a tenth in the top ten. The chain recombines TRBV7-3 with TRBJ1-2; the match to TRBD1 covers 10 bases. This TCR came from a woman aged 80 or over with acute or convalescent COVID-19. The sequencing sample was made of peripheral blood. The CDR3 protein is CASSLGQGYGYTF. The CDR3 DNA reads TGTGCCAGCAGCCTGGGACAGGGGTATGGCTACACCTTC.